The rows below give T cell receptor beta chains drawn from one sample of a study of blood T cell repertoires in COVID-19. Sequencing was performed with immunoSEQ multiplex PCR; in TCRdb, only in-frame clones are kept and a portion is missing. This repertoire shows over 350,000 clones, roughly 90% found once; its top ten account for about 0.86%. The sample taken for sequencing was PBMCs or T cells enriched from blood (not recorded which). The receptors were gathered from a woman in her thirties or forties who had been exposed to COVID-19. Both conserved end residues are part of each CDR3. A D gene is named only where the DNA matches it firmly. Some rows mark clone size as missing; the rest say once, few, many or name a class of expanded clone.

abundance: NA
d_gene: TRBD2
j_gene: TRBJ2-1
v_gene: TRBV24-1
CDR3nt: TGTGCCACCAGTGACATACTAGCGGGAGATTTGGATGAGCAGTTCTTC
CDR3aa: CATSDILAGDLDEQFF

abundance: NA
d_gene: NA
j_gene: TRBJ2-7
v_gene: TRBV27
CDR3nt: TGTGCCAGCACCAACAGGGTCGGATTCTACGAGCAGTACTTC
CDR3aa: CASTNRVGFYEQYF

abundance: NA
d_gene: TRBD1
j_gene: TRBJ1-6
v_gene: TRBV30
CDR3nt: TGTGCCTGGAGACCTAGGACAGGGGTCGGGAATTCACCCCTCCACTTT
CDR3aa: CAWRPRTGVGNSPLHF

abundance: NA
d_gene: TRBD2
j_gene: TRBJ2-1
v_gene: TRBV30
CDR3nt: TGTGCCTGGAACGGGGGGTCAAGTGAGCAGTTCTTC
CDR3aa: CAWNGGSSEQFF

abundance: NA
d_gene: NA
j_gene: TRBJ2-1
v_gene: TRBV19
CDR3nt: TGTGCCAGTAGTAATTTCCCGGAGCAGTTCTTC
CDR3aa: CASSNFPEQFF

abundance: few
d_gene: NA
j_gene: TRBJ2-5
v_gene: TRBV5-6
CDR3nt: TGTGCCAGCAGCTTTAGGCGGATGCACCAAGAGACCCAGTACTTC
CDR3aa: CASSFRRMHQETQYF

abundance: NA
d_gene: TRBD1
j_gene: TRBJ2-2
v_gene: TRBV3-1/TRBV3-2
CDR3nt: TGTGCCAGCAGCCGAACAGGGGTATACACCGGGGAGCTGTTTTTT
CDR3aa: CASSRTGVYTGELFF

abundance: NA
d_gene: TRBD1
j_gene: TRBJ1-2
v_gene: TRBV5-4
CDR3nt: TGTGCCAGCAGCGAGCCGACAGGGGGACGGGCACCGTATGGCTACACCTTC
CDR3aa: CASSEPTGGRAPYGYTF

abundance: NA
d_gene: NA
j_gene: TRBJ1-2
v_gene: TRBV6-5
CDR3nt: TGTGCCAGCAGTAGGCGACTAGTCTTAGTGGGTGGCTACACCTTC
CDR3aa: CASSRRLVLVGGYTF

abundance: NA
d_gene: TRBD1
j_gene: TRBJ1-1
v_gene: TRBV7-3
CDR3nt: TGTGCCAGCAGCTCTGGGACAGCGGACACTGAAGCTTTCTTT
CDR3aa: CASSSGTADTEAFF

abundance: once
d_gene: NA
j_gene: TRBJ2-3
v_gene: TRBV29-1
CDR3nt: TGCAGCGGCGGGGGCACAGATACGCAGTATTTT
CDR3aa: CSGGGTDTQYF

abundance: NA
d_gene: NA
j_gene: TRBJ2-5
v_gene: TRBV30
CDR3nt: TGTGCCTGGAACATCGGGGAGACCCAGTACTTC
CDR3aa: CAWNIGETQYF

abundance: NA
d_gene: NA
j_gene: TRBJ2-7
v_gene: TRBV14
CDR3nt: TGTGCCAGCAGCCCGTCGGGCTACGAGCAGTACTTC
CDR3aa: CASSPSGYEQYF

abundance: few
d_gene: NA
j_gene: TRBJ1-4
v_gene: TRBV4-3
CDR3nt: TGCGCCAGCGGGCGCGGGGAAAAACTGTTTTTT
CDR3aa: CASGRGEKLFF

abundance: NA
d_gene: NA
j_gene: TRBJ2-1
v_gene: TRBV19
CDR3nt: TGTGCCAGTAGTATGAGGCGCCAGAGCTACAATGAGCAGTTCTTC
CDR3aa: CASSMRRQSYNEQFF

abundance: NA
d_gene: NA
j_gene: TRBJ2-1
v_gene: TRBV3-1/TRBV3-2
CDR3nt: TGTGCCAGCAGGCGCGTGGACAGAGGGAATGAGCAGTTCTTC
CDR3aa: CASRRVDRGNEQFF